This T cell receptor (beta chain) came from a study of blood T cells in healthy people across ages. A J-beta primer mix and a sample-barcoded 5' primer were used in a second PCR of roughly 6 to 11 cycles. TCRdb re-called the 5' RACE reads through MiXCR, storing one row per CDR3 protein. The sample carries about 1.4 million distinct CDR3 sequences, 59% recorded once. Study observations and caveats: Greater diversity and more naive CD4+ cells were seen in long-lived donors than in aged donors.

The CDR3 has 15 amino acids. Trimming took 0 bases from V and 4 from J, leaving 13 bases between them. Germline CDR1 is LGHNA and CDR2 is YNFKEQ. Regarding this clonotype: Its specificity is not known.

The chain couples TRBV4-2 to TRBJ2-7, with TRBD1 as a possible D gene (6 bases). Source material: blood. This TCR was sampled from a man between 18 and 35 years old in good health. Here the CDR3 reads CASSQEGASLYEQYF. DNA of the CDR3: TGTGCCAGCAGCCAAGAGGGGGCCTCTTTGTACGAGCAGTACTTC.